Sequencing of this TCR beta chain was carried out in a study of a mutant IDH1 vaccine in newly diagnosed glioma. Study context: Following radiotherapy alone, or alongside temozolomide cycles, vaccination was started after an interval of 4-6 weeks. Most patients had received both radiotherapy and temozolomide, the prior options being radiotherapy, temozolomide, or both.

V lost 5 bases, J lost 4 bases, and 13 bases lay in between. This CDR3 comprises 14 residues. Looked up from germline, CDR1 is SGHAT and CDR2 is FQNNGV. Clones were sequenced by immunoSEQ multiplex PCR, and TCRdb holds only the in-frame ones, with some missing. Among 40,000 to 65,000 clones listed, about 77% were seen once. Specified time point: week 5, during vaccination. A single vaccine dose contained 300 ug of mutant IDH1 20-mer peptide, and topical imiquimod was used with it. Comments on this clone: Its antigen is as yet unknown.

Study-level findings and limits: Pseudoprogression appears to have had no connection to changes in top peripheral T cell clonotypes.

The TCR was taken from a woman between 40 and 50 years old with glioma. Sample: PBMCs, taken from a glioma patient whose treatment included an IDH1 peptide vaccine. V and J are TRBV11-2 and TRBJ2-3; the D gene could be TRBD1 or TRBD2 (6 bases each). The CDR3 DNA is TGTGCCAGCAGCCCCTTCGGGGGCGCAGATACGCAGTATTTT. Its translation: CASSPFGGADTQYF.